This entry lists 2 T cell receptor beta chains sequenced from one sample in a study of shared clonotypes between healthy human individuals. Terminally differentiated effector memory CD45RA+ cells were excluded from the naive CD8 cells, which were CD45RO-negative and positively selected for CCR7. This table comes from immunoSEQ multiplex PCR, and its TCRdb copy is limited to in-frame clones, with some not included. The sample records around 560,000 clones, 90% to 95% being singletons. Sequenced: naive CD8+ T cells sorted from blood. These receptor sequences come from a young woman in good health.

J is TRBJ2-5 and V is TRBV5-6; maybe TRBD2 (6 bases). Trimming took off 5 bases at V and 3 bases at J, with 20 bases between the two ends. Per the germline V gene, CDR1 is SGHDT and CDR2 is YYEEEE. The CDR3 is 16 residues long. The CDR3 bases are TGTGCCAGCAGAATTAGATGGGGCGGAGGGGAAGAGACCCAGTACTTC. Its protein product is CASRIRWGGGEETQYF.

V is TRBV5-4 and J is TRBJ2-5; D possibly corresponds to TRBD1 (6 bases). Between the trimmed V and J ends, which lost 4 bases and 4 bases, there was a span of 20 bases. Germline CDR1 and CDR2: SGHNT and YYREEE (reference sequence). The CDR3 has 16 amino acids. The CDR3, as DNA: TGTGCCAGCAGCCCCGCGAGGGGGAGAAGAGGAGAGACCCAGTACTTC. Residues: CASSPARGRRGETQYF. The full variable domain, with the rest looked up from reference TRBV5-4 and TRBJ2-5, is ETGVTQSPTHLIKTRGQQVTLRCSSQSGHNTVSWYQQALGQGPQFIFQYYREEENGRGNFPPRFSGLQFPNYSSELNVNALELDDSALYLCASSPARGRRGETQYFGPGTRLLVL.